These T cell receptor beta chains were read from a single sample in a study of blood T cell repertoires in COVID-19. This table comes from immunoSEQ multiplex PCR, and its TCRdb copy is limited to in-frame clones, with some not included. The sample has 250,000 or so clones, about 90% seen once. Sequencing used peripheral blood. The receptor set was obtained from a woman aged 40 to 49 who had recovered from COVID-19. Each CDR3 is given with its conserved first and last residue. The D gene is left open where the match is weak. Clone size is given for some rows only: seen once, a few or many times, or a class if the clone is expanded.

TRBV5-1,.,.,TRBJ1-6,CASSLAQEGSPLHF,TGCGCCAGCAGCTTGGCGCAGGAGGGCTCACCCCTCCACTTT
TRBV4-1,TRBD1,.,TRBJ2-7,CASSPRDRGVNEQYF,TGCGCCAGCAGCCCCCGGGACAGGGGCGTCAACGAGCAGTACTTC
TRBV23-1,.,.,TRBJ1-4,CASITAREKLFF,TGCGCCAGCATTACAGCTCGTGAAAAACTGTTTTTT
TRBV7-3,TRBD1,.,TRBJ2-7,CASSLTSQGISYEQYF,TGTGCCAGCAGCTTAACGTCACAGGGGATCTCCTACGAGCAGTACTTC
TRBV5-1,TRBD1,.,TRBJ1-4,CASSLGGTGEKLFF,TGCGCCAGCAGCTTGGGAGGGACAGGGGAAAAACTGTTTTTT
TRBV7-9,.,few,TRBJ1-5,CASSLGQRGNQPQHF,TGTGCCAGCAGCTTGGGGCAACGGGGCAATCAGCCCCAGCATTTT
TRBV5-4,.,.,TRBJ1-3,CASSLGPGDTGNTIYF,TGTGCCAGCAGCTTGGGCCCAGGGGATACTGGAAACACCATATATTTT
TRBV14,.,.,TRBJ1-1,CASTLQMNTEAFF,TGTGCCAGCACCCTACAGATGAACACTGAAGCTTTCTTT
TRBV3-1/TRBV3-2,.,once,TRBJ1-2,CASSRRGLDGYTF,TGTGCCAGCAGCCGGCGGGGATTGGATGGCTACACCTTC
TRBV18,TRBD2,.,TRBJ2-7,CASSQGLAAREQYF,TGTGCCAGCTCTCAAGGACTAGCGGCCCGGGAGCAGTACTTC
TRBV6-1,.,.,TRBJ2-1,CASSDPSRGEDNEQFF,TGTGCCAGCAGTGACCCTTCCAGGGGAGAGGACAATGAGCAGTTCTTC
TRBV29-1,.,.,TRBJ1-1,CSVPWGTKGLGTEAFF,TGCAGCGTCCCCTGGGGCACTAAGGGGTTGGGCACTGAAGCTTTCTTT
TRBV24-1,.,once,TRBJ2-2,CATSGGQPNTGELFF,TGTGCCACCAGTGGAGGACAGCCGAACACCGGGGAGCTGTTTTTT
TRBV7-8,TRBD2,.,TRBJ2-7,CASSYKRGGLEQYF,TGTGCCAGCAGCTACAAGCGGGGGGGCCTCGAGCAGTACTTC
TRBV5-1,TRBD1,.,TRBJ2-7,CASSPGDRESYEQYF,TGCGCCAGCAGCCCGGGGGACAGGGAGAGCTACGAGCAGTACTTC
TRBV4-1,TRBD2,.,TRBJ2-5,CASRSGLAGGQTQYF,TGCGCCAGCAGGTCCGGACTAGCGGGGGGTCAAACCCAGTACTTC
TRBV2,TRBD1,.,TRBJ2-4,CAHKRGQGPGGIQYF,TGTGCCCACAAGAGGGGACAGGGGCCCGGTGGCATTCAGTACTTC
TRBV11-2,.,.,TRBJ1-1,CASSWGGTEAFF,TGTGCCAGCAGCTGGGGCGGCACTGAAGCTTTCTTT
TRBV9,.,.,TRBJ1-6,CASSVGGSSYNSPLHF,TGTGCCAGCAGCGTAGGGGGCAGCTCCTATAATTCACCCCTCCACTTT
TRBV11-2,TRBD2,few,TRBJ2-1,CASSPRGAGVRNEQFF,TGTGCCAGCAGCCCCCGAGGGGCGGGGGTAAGGAATGAGCAGTTCTTC
TRBV12-5,.,.,TRBJ2-1,CASGLVRGEQFF,TGTGCTAGTGGTTTGGTACGGGGTGAGCAGTTCTTC
TRBV9,TRBD2,.,TRBJ2-1,CASSVAPRGGSKEQFF,TGTGCCAGCAGCGTAGCCCCACGGGGGGGCAGCAAGGAACAGTTCTTC
TRBV5-1,.,.,TRBJ2-2,CASSSIAAANTGELFF,TGCGCCAGCAGCTCCATAGCGGCTGCGAACACCGGGGAGCTGTTTTTT
TRBV19,TRBD1,.,TRBJ2-1,CASSRTGISRNEQFF,TGTGCCAGTAGCCGGACAGGGATTTCCCGCAATGAGCAGTTCTTC
TRBV7-2,.,.,TRBJ2-1,CASSYPPGLSYNEQFF,TGTGCCAGCAGCTATCCCCCGGGACTCAGCTACAATGAGCAGTTCTTC
TRBV19,.,.,TRBJ1-5,CASSIMGRQPQHF,TGTGCCAGTAGTATAATGGGGCGGCAGCCCCAGCATTTT
TRBV9,TRBD1,.,TRBJ2-3,CASSAHRGGEDTQYF,TGTGCCAGCAGCGCCCACCGAGGGGGCGAAGATACGCAGTATTTT
TRBV3-1/TRBV3-2,TRBD1,.,TRBJ1-2,CASSQGQGATAGYGYTF,TGTGCCAGCAGCCAAGGACAGGGGGCAACCGCTGGGTATGGCTACACCTTC
TRBV5-1,TRBD1,.,TRBJ1-4,CASSLGQGTNEKLFF,TGCGCCAGCAGCCTAGGACAGGGAACTAATGAAAAACTGTTTTTT
TRBV3-1/TRBV3-2,TRBD2,once,TRBJ2-5,CASSDKGLAGARGETQYF,TGTGCCAGCAGCGACAAGGGTCTAGCGGGGGCGCGCGGTGAGACCCAGTACTTC
TRBV9,.,once,TRBJ1-6,CASSVGPGSGSPLHF,TGTGCCAGCAGCGTAGGCCCGGGGTCAGGTTCACCCCTCCACTTT
TRBV7-8,.,.,TRBJ1-1,CASSLDPGGYTEAFF,TGTGCCAGCAGCCTTGACCCGGGGGGTTACACTGAAGCTTTCTTT
TRBV29-1,TRBD2,once,TRBJ2-2,CSVEGLAGANTGELFF,TGCAGCGTCGAAGGACTAGCGGGGGCGAACACCGGGGAGCTGTTTTTT